The T cell receptor beta chain described here comes from a study of T cells after yellow fever vaccination. To note about this clonotype: Its cognate antigen is unknown.

TCRdb re-called the 5' RACE reads through MiXCR, storing one row per CDR3 protein. The sample has around 530,000 distinct CDR3 sequences, approximately 16% seen once. CDR3 size: 13 residues. Germline values: CDR1 MGHDK, CDR2 SYGVNS. V lost 3 bases and J lost 3, with 8 bases in between. Study conclusions and caveats: There was a possibility that FACS-sorted repertoires contained abundant clonotypes contaminating from the bulk population.

This chain links TRBV25-1 with TRBJ1-1; possibly TRBD1 for D (5 bases). Sequencing was performed on PBMCs, taken 5 days after the first yellow fever vaccination. The TCR was taken from a man aged 18-30 years who received the YFV17D yellow fever vaccine. CDR3 amino acids: CASSDSGHTEAFF. The DNA of the CDR3 is TGTGCCAGCAGTGATTCAGGGCACACTGAAGCTTTCTTT.